The rows below give T cell receptor beta chains drawn from one sample of a study of shared T cell receptors in the human thymus. The data were produced by immunoSEQ multiplex PCR, yet TCRdb's version contains in-frame clones alone and is incomplete. The sample records roughly 660,000 clones, roughly 90% being singletons. These records were also assigned to another study, of human thymus T cells.

Sequenced material: thymocytes. Receptors originate from a boy younger than two with a congenital heart defect. CDR3s include the opening cysteine and the closing phenylalanine or tryptophan. D genes are given only for firm matches. Clone size is not always given. Where it is, it says once, few, many or a class for expanded clones.

j_call,d_call,clone_size,v_call,cdr3_nt,cdr3_aa
TRBJ2-7,TRBD1,-,TRBV4-2,TGTGCCAGCAGCCAAGGACAGGGGGACGAGCAGTACTTC,CASSQGQGDEQYF
TRBJ2-3,-,-,TRBV6-4,TGTGCCAGCAGTGACGGGGAAGGGGGGGTTTTT,CASSDGEGGVF
TRBJ2-3,TRBD2,-,TRBV28,TGTGCCAGCAGGTTGACTAGCGGGAGCCGAGATACGCAGTATTTT,CASRLTSGSRDTQYF
TRBJ2-7,-,-,TRBV6-1,TGTGCCAGCTGCCCACAGGTGGACTACGAGCAGTACTTC,CASCPQVDYEQYF
TRBJ2-4,TRBD2,-,TRBV4-2,TGTGCCAGCAGCCCGGAGCGGGAGGGCCAGAACATTCAGTACTTC,CASSPEREGQNIQYF
TRBJ2-7,TRBD2,-,TRBV6-6,TGTGCCAGCAGTTACTTCACTAGCGGGACGGAGTACGAGCAGTACTTC,CASSYFTSGTEYEQYF
TRBJ1-5,TRBD1,-,TRBV30,TGTGCCTGGAGTGTACATAGGGACAGGGGGCGAAATGGCAATCAGCCCCAGCATTTT,CAWSVHRDRGRNGNQPQHF
TRBJ2-2,TRBD1,-,TRBV4-1,TGCGCCAGCAGCCAAGATGGTTACCGTCAAGAGACAGGGGTCTCGAACACCGGGGAGCTGTTTTTT,CASSQDGYRQETGVSNTGELFF
TRBJ2-3,TRBD2,-,TRBV7-2,TGTGCCAGCAGCACGGGACTAGCGGAGGTCACAGATACGCAGTATTTT,CASSTGLAEVTDTQYF
TRBJ1-5,-,-,TRBV15,TGTGCCACCAGCAGAGGATTCGGGGACAATCAGCCCCAGCATTTT,CATSRGFGDNQPQHF
TRBJ2-3,TRBD2,-,TRBV7-9,TGTGCCAGCAGCACCCTCGGCGGGAGGAAACTCACAGATACGCAGTATTTT,CASSTLGGRKLTDTQYF
TRBJ2-3,TRBD2,-,TRBV4-1,TGCGCCAGCAGCCAAGTTTTAGCGGGAACAGATACGCAGTATTTT,CASSQVLAGTDTQYF
TRBJ2-7,TRBD1,-,TRBV30,TGTGCCTGGAGTGTAACCCTCGGGACAGGTAACGAGCAGTACTTC,CAWSVTLGTGNEQYF
TRBJ1-1,-,-,TRBV7-3,TGTGCCAGCAGCTCATTACGGGGGGAAACTGGCACTGAAGCTTTCTTT,CASSSLRGETGTEAFF
TRBJ2-1,-,-,TRBV30,TGTGCCTGGGGCGCGAGCGGTGGGAACAATGAGCAGTTCTTC,CAWGASGGNNEQFF
TRBJ1-5,-,-,TRBV19,TGTGCCAGTTCCCGCAGGGGAGAGAATCAGCCCCAGCATTTT,CASSRRGENQPQHF
TRBJ2-1,TRBD2,-,TRBV29-1,TGCAGCCGGACGGGACTAGCGGGATCCTACAATGAGCAGTTCTTC,CSRTGLAGSYNEQFF
TRBJ1-3,-,-,TRBV5-1,TGCGCCAGCAGGCCGGGACTCTTCCTTGGAAACACCATATATTTT,CASRPGLFLGNTIYF
TRBJ1-1,-,-,TRBV28,TGTGCCATCCTGACGGGGGGGAGGGGCACTGAAGCTTTCTTT,CAILTGGRGTEAFF
TRBJ1-1,TRBD1,-,TRBV6-5,TGTGCCAGCAGACCGGGACAGGGGGGGAACACTGAAGCTTTCTTT,CASRPGQGGNTEAFF
TRBJ1-4,TRBD1,few,TRBV23-1,TGCGCCAGCTTCCTTACGGGGGACAGGGTACGGGAAAAACTGTTTTTT,CASFLTGDRVREKLFF
TRBJ2-3,TRBD1,once,TRBV27,TGTGCCAGCAGCCACCCGACAGGGCGCGATACGCAGTATTTT,CASSHPTGRDTQYF
TRBJ2-5,TRBD2,once,TRBV4-1,TGCGCCAGCAGCCAAGAAGGCGAACAAGAAACTAGCGGGAGTGTTCTTGGAGAGACCCAGTACTTC,CASSQEGEQETSGSVLGETQYF
TRBJ2-7,TRBD2,-,TRBV11-2,TGTGCCAGCAGCCCCCATGATAGCGGGAACTACGAGCAGTACTTC,CASSPHDSGNYEQYF
TRBJ2-7,TRBD1,-,TRBV28,TGTGCCAGCACAACTCCGGGACAGGGTGAACACGAGCAGTACTTC,CASTTPGQGEHEQYF
TRBJ2-2,TRBD2,-,TRBV6-1,TGTGCCAGCAGTGAATTTCGGGTCCTAGCGGGCACCGGGGAGCTGTTTTTT,CASSEFRVLAGTGELFF
TRBJ1-4,TRBD1,-,TRBV4-1,TGCGCCAGCAGCCCGCTCGGGACAGGGTGTGGAGAAAAACTGTTTTTT,CASSPLGTGCGEKLFF
TRBJ2-3,TRBD2,-,TRBV29-1,TGCAGCGTTGAAGATCGAAAGCGGGAGATCACAGATACGCAGTATTTT,CSVEDRKREITDTQYF
TRBJ1-5,TRBD1,-,TRBV7-2,TGTGCCAGCAGCCCGGACAGGGCCAGTCAGCCCCAGCATTTT,CASSPDRASQPQHF
TRBJ2-5,TRBD2,-,TRBV4-2,TGTGCCAGCAGCCAAGATAGTAGCGCGGGAGGGCCCGCGGAGACCCAGTACTTC,CASSQDSSAGGPAETQYF
TRBJ1-3,TRBD1,few,TRBV2,TGTGCCACCTACACACCGGGACAGCGAAACACCATATATTTT,CATYTPGQRNTIYF
TRBJ2-7,-,-,TRBV19,TGTGCCAGTAGTTACTCAGTAGCGGACCCTAGCTCCTACGAGCAGTACTTC,CASSYSVADPSSYEQYF
TRBJ2-7,TRBD2,-,TRBV4-1,TGCGCCAGCAGCCAAGAGGAGACTAGCGGGCCCCGTCTTGAGCAGTACTTC,CASSQEETSGPRLEQYF
TRBJ2-1,-,-,TRBV4-3,TGCGCCAGCAGCCAAGTAACTCAGGGGCCTGGTGAGCAGTTCTTC,CASSQVTQGPGEQFF
TRBJ2-7,TRBD2,-,TRBV7-8,TGTGCCAGCAGCCCCCCCGGGACTAGCACCTACGAGCAGTACTTC,CASSPPGTSTYEQYF
TRBJ2-3,TRBD1,-,TRBV2,TGTGCCAGCAGGGACAGGCCCTCTAGCACAGATACGCAGTATTTT,CASRDRPSSTDTQYF
TRBJ2-2,TRBD2,few,TRBV2,TGTGCCAGCAGGGGACTAGCGGACACCGGGGAGCTGTTTTTT,CASRGLADTGELFF
TRBJ2-1,TRBD1,-,TRBV6-1,TGTGCCAGCAGTGCTGACAGGGGAAGGTACAATGAGCAGTTCTTC,CASSADRGRYNEQFF
TRBJ2-7,TRBD2,-,TRBV9,TGTGCCAGCAGCGTATCTCCCCTAGCGGGAGTGGAATACGAGCAGTACTTC,CASSVSPLAGVEYEQYF
TRBJ1-5,-,-,TRBV7-2,TGTGCCAGCAGCTTAGCCAGGGGTGATCAGCCCCAGCATTTT,CASSLARGDQPQHF
TRBJ2-2,TRBD2,-,TRBV10-3,TGTGCCATCAGTGAAGGTCCGCGGGAGGGCCCTGGGACCGGGGAGCTGTTTTTT,CAISEGPREGPGTGELFF
TRBJ2-7,-,-,TRBV29-1,TGCAGCGTTTATAAAGAGGGAGCTTACGAGCAGTACTTC,CSVYKEGAYEQYF
TRBJ2-7,-,-,TRBV5-1,TGCGCCAGCAGCTTGGGGGTCGGGGGACAGTCGACCTACGAGCAGTACTTC,CASSLGVGGQSTYEQYF
TRBJ1-2,-,-,TRBV7-3,TGTGCCAGCAGCTTAAATAGATTTAAGGGGCCTAAGGGATATGGCTACACCTTC,CASSLNRFKGPKGYGYTF
TRBJ2-3,-,-,TRBV4-1,TGCGCCAGCAGCCAAGGAAGTACGGGAGTTTCAGATACGCAGTATTTT,CASSQGSTGVSDTQYF
TRBJ2-1,-,-,TRBV10-3,TGTGCCATCAAGGCGGGAAGGGGCTACAATGAGCAGTTCTTC,CAIKAGRGYNEQFF
TRBJ2-1,-,once,TRBV7-9,TGTGCCAGCAGCCCCGGAGGCCCCTCCTACAATGAGCAGTTCTTC,CASSPGGPSYNEQFF
TRBJ1-1,-,-,TRBV28,TGTGCCAGCCTTGGGGGGGCTGTTGCTGAAGCTTTCTTT,CASLGGAVAEAFF